The present T cell receptor (beta chain) was sequenced within a study of cytomegalovirus exposure and HLA in healthy donors. The PCR was carried out with 60 Vbeta primers and 13 Jbeta primers. Authors' processing steps: The authors later counted around 80 million unique TCR beta chains, 9 million to 12 million of them shared. Data came from immunoSEQ multiplex PCR; TCRdb stores just in-frame clones and leaves some out. That table furnishes V, J and clone size, whereas the DNA furnished D and trimming. The data contain more than 150,000 clones, around 81% of them singletons. Trimming at V came to 8 bases and at J to 2 bases, leaving 8 bases not matched to a gene. Germline CDR1 MDHEN, CDR2 SYDVKM. The CDR3 has 15 amino acids. Notes on the study in general: The authors enumerated roughly 180 TCR beta chains as linked to cytomegalovirus. Later analysis found that TCR beta chains associated with HLA were more clonally expanded than other, equally common chains. The study carried out a later analysis of TCR beta sequences. It associated around 17,000 of them with specific HLA alleles at a false discovery rate of 0.05.

About this clone: Its antigen is as yet unknown.

This clonotype was sampled from a woman under 40 in good health and CMV-seronegative. This chain joins TRBV28 and TRBJ1-2, with 10 bases matching TRBD1. The sequencing input was PBMCs. The CDR3 region is CASSGQGFGNYGYTF. The CDR3 DNA reads TGTGCCAGCTCGGGACAGGGGTTTGGGAACTATGGCTACACCTTC.